This T cell receptor beta chain was recovered during a study of T cell responses to AZD1222 COVID-19 vaccine. General study points: Spike-wide coverage was observed for vaccine-associated CD4 TCRs, with dominant responses at 160-218 and 743-854. At study baseline, merely a handful of AZD1222 recipients were seropositive. Rises in breadth and depth of Spike-specific TCRs came after two AZD1222 doses.

The protocol was immunoSEQ multiplex PCR, while the TCRdb copy is restricted to in-frame clones and leaves out a portion. Of about 69,000 clones listed, under 90% are singletons. This CDR3 has 13 residues. The V end lost 6 bases, the J end lost 0 bases, and 8 bases lay between the germline ends. Germline V gene data show CDR1 as SNHLY and CDR2 as FYNNEI. About this clone itself: Antigen unknown.

This clonotype originated in an adult who received the AZD1222 COVID-19 vaccine. The rearrangement uses TRBV2 and TRBJ1-2, with D uncertain. The material sequenced was peripheral blood, taken 28 days after the second AZD1222 dose. Here the CDR3 DNA reads TGTGCCAGCAGCCCCCGGCCTAACTATGGCTACACCTTC. Residues: CASSPRPNYGYTF. The full variable domain, with the rest looked up from reference TRBV2 and TRBJ1-2, is EPEVTQTPSHQVTQMGQEVILRCVPISNHLYFYWYRQILGQKVEFLVSFYNNEISEKSEIFDDQFSVERPDGSNFTLKIRSTKLEDSAMYFCASSPRPNYGYTFGSGTRLTVV.